A single sample is the source of the 5 T cell receptor beta chains below, sequenced in a study of OX40 agonist ivuxolimab in advanced cancers. The data were produced by immunoSEQ multiplex PCR, yet TCRdb's version contains in-frame clones alone and is incomplete. The table has about 100,000 clones, roughly four fifths seen once; the top ten hold around 5%. The specimen was CD4+ or CD8+ T cells sorted from blood, collected in a trial of the OX40 agonist ivuxolimab. The receptors originated from an adult with an advanced solid tumor such as melanoma, head and neck, liver or kidney cancer.

V usage is TRBV5-1 and J usage is TRBJ1-2; D remains unclear. Germline CDR1 is SGHRS and CDR2 is YFSETQ. The CDR3 sequence is 14 residues long. The ends were cut back, 0 bases at V and 4 bases at J, with 10 bases in the middle. CDR3 in DNA: TGCGCCAGCAGCTTGGATGTCCAAAGCTATGGCTACACCTTC. Amino acids: CASSLDVQSYGYTF.

The rearrangement uses TRBV19 and TRBJ1-3; 8 bases match TRBD1. Germline-derived CDR1 and CDR2 are LNHDA and SQIVND (reference sequence). The J segment lost 5 bases and the V segment lost 4 bases, leaving 13 bases of the junction unmatched. The CDR3 runs to 17 residues. The CDR3 DNA is TGTGCCAGTAGTACGTCCACCGGGACAGGAGGAAGAAACACCATATATTTT. The encoded protein is CASSTSTGTGGRNTIYF.

The chain has TRBV4-1 and TRBJ1-1, with D maybe TRBD1 (5 bases). V dropped 0 bases and J dropped 8 bases, with 13 bases sitting between them. Germline lookup yields CDR1 MGHRA and CDR2 YSYEKL. This CDR3 has 14 residues. The CDR3 region has the DNA TGCGCCAGCAGCCAAGATCTCGCAGGGATAGAAGCTTTCTTT. Translated: CASSQDLAGIEAFF.

The chain joins TRBV5-1 to TRBJ1-1; maybe TRBD1 (5 bases). Germline CDR1 and CDR2: SGHRS and YFSETQ. V was shortened by 0 bases and J by 10 bases, with 10 bases between the two germline ends. This CDR3 is 12 amino acids long. CDR3 in amino acids: CASSLGQGSAFF. DNA for the CDR3: TGCGCCAGCAGCTTGGGGCAGGGCTCAGCTTTCTTT.

The rearrangement links TRBV28 to TRBJ2-7, with D tentatively TRBD1 (6 bases). V gave up 7 bases and J gave up 5 bases, with 12 bases separating them. The CDR3 extends over 12 amino acids. CDR1 and CDR2 (germline): MDHEN, SYDVKM. CDR3 amino acids: CASKGVWDEQYF. The CDR3, as DNA: TGTGCCAGCAAGGGGGTTTGGGACGAGCAGTACTTC.